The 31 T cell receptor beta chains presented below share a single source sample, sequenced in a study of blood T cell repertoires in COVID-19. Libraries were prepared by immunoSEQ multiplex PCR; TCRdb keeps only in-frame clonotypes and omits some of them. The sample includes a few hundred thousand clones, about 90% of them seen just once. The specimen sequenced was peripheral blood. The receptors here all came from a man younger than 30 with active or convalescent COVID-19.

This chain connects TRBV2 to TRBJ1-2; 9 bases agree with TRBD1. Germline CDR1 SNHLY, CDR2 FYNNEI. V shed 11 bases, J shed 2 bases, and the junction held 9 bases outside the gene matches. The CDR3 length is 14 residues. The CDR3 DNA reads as TGTGCCGGTTGGACAGGGGCGTCGAACTATGGCTACACCTTC. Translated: CAGWTGASNYGYTF.

The CDR3 sequence: CASSLVGGSTDTQYF. The CDR3 coding sequence is TGTGCCAGCAGCTTGGTTGGCGGCAGCACAGATACGCAGTATTTT. The rearrangement joins TRBV5-6 to TRBJ2-3; no firm D call. V was pared by 0 bases and J by 0 bases, with 8 bases between. Germline V gene lookup returns CDR1 SGHDT and CDR2 YYEEEE. CDR3 length: 15 residues.

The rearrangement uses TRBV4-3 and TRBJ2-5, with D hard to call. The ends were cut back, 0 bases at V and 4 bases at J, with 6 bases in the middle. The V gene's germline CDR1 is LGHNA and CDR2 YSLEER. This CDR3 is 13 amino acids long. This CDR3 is CASSQDFGETQYF. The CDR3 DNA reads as TGCGCCAGCAGCCAAGATTTCGGAGAGACCCAGTACTTC.

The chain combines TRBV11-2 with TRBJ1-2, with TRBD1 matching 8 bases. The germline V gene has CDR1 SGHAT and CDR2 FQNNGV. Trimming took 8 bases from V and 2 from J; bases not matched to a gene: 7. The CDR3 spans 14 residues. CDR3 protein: CASGRQGTNYGYTF. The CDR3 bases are TGTGCCAGCGGAAGACAGGGGACAAACTATGGCTACACCTTC. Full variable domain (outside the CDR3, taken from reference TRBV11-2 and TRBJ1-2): EAGVAQSPRYKIIEKRQSVAFWCNPISGHATLYWYQQILGQGPKLLIQFQNNGVVDDSQLPKDRFSAERLKGVDSTLKIQPAKLEDSAVYLCASGRQGTNYGYTFGSGTRLTVV.

In nucleotides, the CDR3 is TGTGCCATCAGCGTCCCGGACAGGCAGTACGAGCAGTACTTC. Its protein is CAISVPDRQYEQYF. The chain has TRBV10-3 and TRBJ2-7; 7 nucleotides line up with TRBD1. CDR3 size: 14 residues. The trim removed 6 bases at V and 4 bases at J, leaving 9 bases unmatched. Germline V CDR1 and CDR2: ENHRY, SYGVKD.

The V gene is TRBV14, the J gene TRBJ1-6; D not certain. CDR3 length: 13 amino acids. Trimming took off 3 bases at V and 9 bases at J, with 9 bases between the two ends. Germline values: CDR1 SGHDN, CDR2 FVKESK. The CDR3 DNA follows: TGTGCCAGCAGCCATCGATACACTTCACCCCTCCACTTT. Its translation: CASSHRYTSPLHF.

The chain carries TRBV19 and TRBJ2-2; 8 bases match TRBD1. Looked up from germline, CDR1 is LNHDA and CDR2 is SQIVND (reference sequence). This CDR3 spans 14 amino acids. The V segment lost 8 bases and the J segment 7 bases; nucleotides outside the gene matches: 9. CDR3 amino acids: CASRLTGVDGELFF. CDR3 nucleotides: TGTGCCAGTCGCCTGACAGGGGTGGACGGGGAGCTGTTTTTT.

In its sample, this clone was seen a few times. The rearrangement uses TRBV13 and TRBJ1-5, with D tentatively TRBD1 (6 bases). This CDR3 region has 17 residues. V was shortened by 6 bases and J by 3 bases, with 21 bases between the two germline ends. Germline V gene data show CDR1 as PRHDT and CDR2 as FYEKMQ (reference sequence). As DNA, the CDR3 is TGTGCCAGCAGACATATTCCGGGACAAATAAACAATCAGCCCCAGCATTTT. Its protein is CASRHIPGQINNQPQHF. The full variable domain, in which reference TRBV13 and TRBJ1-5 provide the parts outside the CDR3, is AAGVIQSPRHLIKEKRETATLKCYPIPRHDTVYWYQQGPGQDPQFLISFYEKMQSDKGSIPDRFSAQQFSDYHSELNMSSLELGDSALYFCASRHIPGQINNQPQHFGDGTRLSIL.

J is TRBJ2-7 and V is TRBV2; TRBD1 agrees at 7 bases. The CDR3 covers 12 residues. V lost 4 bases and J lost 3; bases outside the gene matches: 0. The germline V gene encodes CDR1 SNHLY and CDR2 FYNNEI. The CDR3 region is CASSGDSYEQYF. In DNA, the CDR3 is TGTGCCAGCAGTGGGGACAGCTACGAGCAGTACTTC.

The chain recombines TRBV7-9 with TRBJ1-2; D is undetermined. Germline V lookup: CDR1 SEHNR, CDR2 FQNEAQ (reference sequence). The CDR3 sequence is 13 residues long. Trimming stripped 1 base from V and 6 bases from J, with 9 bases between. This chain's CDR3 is CASSLGGEDGYTF. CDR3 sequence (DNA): TGTGCCAGCAGCTTAGGCGGAGAGGATGGCTACACCTTC.

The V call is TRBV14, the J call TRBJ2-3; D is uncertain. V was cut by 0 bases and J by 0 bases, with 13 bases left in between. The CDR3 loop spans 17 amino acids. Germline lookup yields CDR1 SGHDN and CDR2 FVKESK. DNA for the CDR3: TGTGCCAGCAGCCAAGATCGCCATTGGGCTAGCACAGATACGCAGTATTTT. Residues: CASSQDRHWASTDTQYF.

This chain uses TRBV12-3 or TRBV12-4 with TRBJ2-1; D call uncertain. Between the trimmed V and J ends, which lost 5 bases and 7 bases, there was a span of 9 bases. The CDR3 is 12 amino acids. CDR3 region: CASSITTNEQFF. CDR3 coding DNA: TGTGCCAGCAGTATAACTACAAATGAGCAGTTCTTC.

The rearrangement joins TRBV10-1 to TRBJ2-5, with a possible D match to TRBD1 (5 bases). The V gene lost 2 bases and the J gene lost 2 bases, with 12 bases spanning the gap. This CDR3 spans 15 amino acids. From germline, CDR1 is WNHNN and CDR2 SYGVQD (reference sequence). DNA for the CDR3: TGCGCCAGCAGTGAGGGACACAACGCGCAAGAGACCCAGTACTTC. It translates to CASSEGHNAQETQYF.

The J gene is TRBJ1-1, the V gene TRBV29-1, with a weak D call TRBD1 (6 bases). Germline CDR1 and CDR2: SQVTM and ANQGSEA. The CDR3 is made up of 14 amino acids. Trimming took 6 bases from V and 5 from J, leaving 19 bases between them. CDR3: CSVRLGGGTTEAFF. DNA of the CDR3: TGCAGCGTCCGCCTGGGGGGAGGGACAACTGAAGCTTTCTTT.

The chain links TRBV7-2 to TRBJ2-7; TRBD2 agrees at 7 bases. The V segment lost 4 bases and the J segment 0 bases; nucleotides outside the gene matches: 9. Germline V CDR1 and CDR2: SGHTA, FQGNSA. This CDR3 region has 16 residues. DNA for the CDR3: TGTGCCAGCAGCTCCCATCGGCTAGCGGACTCCTACGAGCAGTACTTC. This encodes CASSSHRLADSYEQYF.

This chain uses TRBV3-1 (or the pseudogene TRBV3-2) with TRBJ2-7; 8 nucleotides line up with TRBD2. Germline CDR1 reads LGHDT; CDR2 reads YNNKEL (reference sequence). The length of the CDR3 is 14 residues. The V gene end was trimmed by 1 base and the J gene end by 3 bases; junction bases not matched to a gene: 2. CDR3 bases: TGTGCCAGCAGCCAAGCGGGACTAGACTACGAGCAGTACTTC. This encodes CASSQAGLDYEQYF.

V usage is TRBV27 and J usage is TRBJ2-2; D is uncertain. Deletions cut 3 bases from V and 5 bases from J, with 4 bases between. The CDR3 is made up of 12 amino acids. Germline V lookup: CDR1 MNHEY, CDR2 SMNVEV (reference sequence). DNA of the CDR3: TGTGCCAGCAGTTTTCATACCGGGGAGCTGTTTTTT. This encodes CASSFHTGELFF.

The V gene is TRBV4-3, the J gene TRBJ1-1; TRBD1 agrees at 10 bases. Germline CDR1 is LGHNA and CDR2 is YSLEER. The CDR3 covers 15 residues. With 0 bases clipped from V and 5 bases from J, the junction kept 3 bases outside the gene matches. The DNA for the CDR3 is TGCGCCAGCAGCCAAGATAGGACAGGGGGGACTGAAGCTTTCTTT. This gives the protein CASSQDRTGGTEAFF.

The CDR3: CAISEYSDIYQPQHF. DNA of the CDR3: TGTGCCATCAGTGAGTATTCAGACATTTATCAGCCCCAGCATTTT. The chain has TRBV10-3 and TRBJ1-5; unclear D gene. The CDR3 sequence is 15 residues long. V dropped 1 base and J dropped 5 bases, with 12 bases sitting between them. CDR1 and CDR2 (germline): ENHRY, SYGVKD.

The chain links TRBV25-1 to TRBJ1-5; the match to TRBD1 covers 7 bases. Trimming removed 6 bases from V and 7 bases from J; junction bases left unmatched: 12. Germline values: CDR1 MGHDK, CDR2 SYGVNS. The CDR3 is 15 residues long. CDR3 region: CASSPTGVGRQPQHF. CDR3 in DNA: TGTGCCAGCAGCCCAACAGGGGTGGGGAGACAGCCCCAGCATTTT.

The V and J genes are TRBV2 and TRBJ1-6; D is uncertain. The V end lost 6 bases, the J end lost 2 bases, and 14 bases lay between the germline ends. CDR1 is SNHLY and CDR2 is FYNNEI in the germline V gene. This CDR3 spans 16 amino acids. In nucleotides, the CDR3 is TGTGCCAGCAGGCGGATTGGCGGGACCTATAATTCACCCCTCCACTTT. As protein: CASRRIGGTYNSPLHF.

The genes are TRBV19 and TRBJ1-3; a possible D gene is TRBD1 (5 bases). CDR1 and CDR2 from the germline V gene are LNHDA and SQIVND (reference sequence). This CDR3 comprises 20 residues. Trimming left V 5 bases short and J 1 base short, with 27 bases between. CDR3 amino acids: CASSAPMEGSYSVSGNTIYF. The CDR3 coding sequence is TGTGCCAGTAGTGCGCCGATGGAGGGGTCCTACTCTGTTTCTGGAAACACCATATATTTT.

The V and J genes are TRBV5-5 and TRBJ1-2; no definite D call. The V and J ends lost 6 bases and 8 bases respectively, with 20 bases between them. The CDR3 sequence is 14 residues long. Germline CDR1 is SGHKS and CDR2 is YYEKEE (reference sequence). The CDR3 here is CASTDNGLFEGYTF. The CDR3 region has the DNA TGTGCCAGCACAGATAATGGACTCTTCGAGGGCTACACCTTC.

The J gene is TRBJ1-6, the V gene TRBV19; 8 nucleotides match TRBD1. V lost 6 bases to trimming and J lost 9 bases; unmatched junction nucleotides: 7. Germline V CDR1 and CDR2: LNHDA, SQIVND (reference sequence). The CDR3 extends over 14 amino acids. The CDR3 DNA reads TGTGCCAGTAGGAAGACAGGGGTACGTTCACCCCTCCACTTT. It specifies CASRKTGVRSPLHF.

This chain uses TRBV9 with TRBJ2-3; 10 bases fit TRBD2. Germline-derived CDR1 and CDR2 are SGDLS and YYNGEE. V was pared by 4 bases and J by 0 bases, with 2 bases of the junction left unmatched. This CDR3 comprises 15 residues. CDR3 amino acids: CASSTSGASTDTQYF. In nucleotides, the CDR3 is TGTGCCAGCAGCACTAGCGGGGCTAGCACAGATACGCAGTATTTT. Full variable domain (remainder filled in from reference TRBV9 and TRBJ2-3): DSGVTQTPKHLITATGQRVTLRCSPRSGDLSVYWYQQSLDQGLQFLIQYYNGEERAKGNILERFSAQQFPDLHSELNLSSLELGDSALYFCASSTSGASTDTQYFGPGTRLTVL.

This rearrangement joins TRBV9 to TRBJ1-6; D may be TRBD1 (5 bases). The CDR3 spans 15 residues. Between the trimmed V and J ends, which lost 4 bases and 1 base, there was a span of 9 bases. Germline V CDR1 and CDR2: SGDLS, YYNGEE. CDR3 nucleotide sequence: TGTGCCAGCAGCCAACAGGCGTCCTATAATTCACCCCTCCACTTT. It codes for CASSQQASYNSPLHF.

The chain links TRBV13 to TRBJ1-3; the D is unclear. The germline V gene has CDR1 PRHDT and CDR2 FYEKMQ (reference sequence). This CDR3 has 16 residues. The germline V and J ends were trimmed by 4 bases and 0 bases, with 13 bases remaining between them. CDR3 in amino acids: CASSSPGSSSGNTIYF. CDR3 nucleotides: TGTGCCAGCAGCTCCCCGGGGTCGAGCTCTGGAAACACCATATATTTT.

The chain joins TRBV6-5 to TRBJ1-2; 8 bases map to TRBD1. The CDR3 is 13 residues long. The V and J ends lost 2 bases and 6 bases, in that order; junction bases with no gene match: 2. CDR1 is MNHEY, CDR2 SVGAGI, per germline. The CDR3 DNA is TGTGCCAGCAGTTACCTCAGGGGGCATGGCTACACCTTC. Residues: CASSYLRGHGYTF.

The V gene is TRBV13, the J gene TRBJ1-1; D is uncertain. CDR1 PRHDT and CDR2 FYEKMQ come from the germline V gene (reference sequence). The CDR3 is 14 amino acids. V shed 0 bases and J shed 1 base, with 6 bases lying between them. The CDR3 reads CASSLGAQNTEAFF. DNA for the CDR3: TGTGCCAGCAGCTTAGGGGCCCAGAACACTGAAGCTTTCTTT. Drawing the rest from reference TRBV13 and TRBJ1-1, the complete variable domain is AAGVIQSPRHLIKEKRETATLKCYPIPRHDTVYWYQQGPGQDPQFLISFYEKMQSDKGSIPDRFSAQQFSDYHSELNMSSLELGDSALYFCASSLGAQNTEAFFGQGTRLTVV.

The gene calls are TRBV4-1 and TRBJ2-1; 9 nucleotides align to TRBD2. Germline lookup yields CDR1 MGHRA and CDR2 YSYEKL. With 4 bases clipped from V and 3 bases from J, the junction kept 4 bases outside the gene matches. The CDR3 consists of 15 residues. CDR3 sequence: CASSPGLAFYNEQFF. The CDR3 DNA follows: TGCGCCAGCAGCCCGGGACTAGCTTTCTACAATGAGCAGTTCTTC.

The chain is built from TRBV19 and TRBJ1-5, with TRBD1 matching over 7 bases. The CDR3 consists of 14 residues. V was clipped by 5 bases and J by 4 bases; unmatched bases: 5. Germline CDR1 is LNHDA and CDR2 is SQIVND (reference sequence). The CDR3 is CASSWDSFNQPQHF. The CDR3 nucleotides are TGTGCCAGTAGTTGGGACAGTTTTAATCAGCCCCAGCATTTT.